This T cell receptor (beta chain) was observed in a study of blood T cell repertoires in COVID-19. Across the whole study: Acute-phase and convalescent COVID-19 samples originated in the United States, Italy and Spain. T cells, B-cell-depleted T cells, or PBMCs supplied cDNA or gDNA.

Sequencing used immunoSEQ multiplex PCR; TCRdb keeps in-frame clones, though not all of them. In the table there are approximately 240,000 clones, roughly 80% of which are singletons. Germline V lookup: CDR1 LGHDT, CDR2 YNNKEL (reference sequence). V gave up 4 bases and J gave up 8 bases; unmatched junction bases: 9. This CDR3 region has 15 residues. The TCR sequence derives from a woman older than 75 with active or convalescent COVID-19. The sample consisted of peripheral blood. The V call is TRBV3-1 (or the pseudogene TRBV3-2), the J call TRBJ1-2; 11 bases align to TRBD1. This CDR3 is CASSPNGQGAVGYTF. Here the CDR3 DNA reads TGTGCCAGCAGCCCGAATGGACAGGGGGCAGTCGGCTACACCTTC.